These 3 T cell receptor beta chains originate from one sample sequenced in a study of identical twins listed by TCRdb under 2016. Library preparation employed 5' RACE. Sequencing used an Illumina HiSeq 2000. TCRdb handled the public reads itself, with Q25 trimming in fastp and clone calling in MiXCR, and kept productive beta chains. Merged by CDR3 protein, the rows form single entries marked with the most common genes and DNA. This sample comprises 1.5 million to 2 million distinct CDR3 sequences, less than 35% of them detected only once. Around 0.3% of the sample goes to the ten largest clones. Specimen: cord blood. The receptors were sampled from a newborn girl in good health.

This clonotype was seen once. The chain joins TRBV7-6 to TRBJ2-4, with D possibly matching TRBD2 (5 bases). The germline V gene encodes CDR1 SGHVS and CDR2 FNYEAQ. This CDR3 is built from 14 residues. V was clipped by 11 bases and J by 13 bases, with 27 bases between them. CDR3: CAGTPDPSFRTQYF. The CDR3 nucleotides read TGTGCCGGCACCCCAGACCCTAGCTTTAGAACCCAGTACTTC.

About this clonotype: This may arise from a read error, as a much more abundant clone is one base away. As DNA, the CDR3 is TGTGCCGGCAGGCCCAGTGGACAGAGGCTTAGTGGGCAGTACTTC. It codes for CAGRPSGQRLSGQYF. The chain combines TRBV28 with TRBJ2-4; weak D call: TRBD1 (6 bases). The germline V gene encodes CDR1 MDHEN and CDR2 SYDVKM. CDR3 length: 15 residues.

The table lists this clonotype with a few counts. The chain combines TRBV4-1 with TRBJ2-7, with 10 bases lining up with TRBD1. CDR3 length: 17 amino acids. Losses at the gene ends were 3 bases for V and 5 bases for J; bases not matched to a gene: 13. The V gene's germline CDR1 is MGHRA and CDR2 YSYEKL. As DNA, the CDR3 is TGCGCCAGCAGCCAGGACAGGGGGGGAAGCTCCTACAACGAGCAGTACTTC. Its translation: CASSQDRGGSSYNEQYF.